The clone carrying this T cell receptor beta chain was recorded many times. The length of the CDR3 is 16 residues. V lost 0 bases, J lost 1 base, and 12 bases lay in between. Germline loops: CDR1 SGHRS, CDR2 YFSETQ. This sample is part of a study of patients and donors after allogeneic stem cell transplantation. Each CDR3 protein gets one entry after TCRdb re-called the RT-PCR reads with MiXCR. The sample lists about 230,000 distinct CDR3 sequences, less than 15% seen once, with 9.5% to 13% in the top ten. Sequenced material: blood, either unsorted or a sorted T cell fraction (not recorded which). The chain has TRBV5-1 and TRBJ2-3; D perhaps matches TRBD2 (5 bases). This TCR was recovered from a human donor who was either an allogeneic HSCT recipient or a stem cell or donor lymphocyte infusion donor (not recorded which). It is not recorded whose cells these are; they may come from a transplant donor. This chain's CDR3 is CASSLGLLARTDTQYF. CDR3 coding DNA: TGCGCCAGCAGCTTGGGTCTGTTAGCGCGCACAGATACGCAGTATTTT. The full variable domain, with the rest looked up from reference TRBV5-1 and TRBJ2-3, is KAGVTQTPRYLIKTRGQQVTLSCSPISGHRSVSWYQQTPGQGLQFLFEYFSETQRNKGNFPGRFSGRQFSNSRSEMNVSTLELGDSALYLCASSLGLLARTDTQYFGPGTRLTVL.